These T cell receptor beta chains were read from a single sample in a study of vaccination and CD4 T cells after COVID-19. The antigens these receptors bind are not known. TCRdb re-derived calls from the PCR reads in MiXCR, one entry per CDR3 protein. The sample has approximately 5,000 distinct CDR3 sequences; over 25% are singletons. The source was CD4+ T cells from blood, cultured in vitro, collected after SARS-CoV-2 vaccination. The receptors originated from a human donor who had recovered from COVID-19. CDR3s include the opening cysteine and the closing phenylalanine or tryptophan. A D gene is named only where the DNA matches it firmly. For some rows the clone size is stated as once, few or many, or as a class when expanded; others skip it.

>few|TRBJ2-1|TRBD2|TRBV6-4
TGTGCCAGCAGTGACTCTGGGCGGGGGGGCTTGGTCAATGAGCAGTTCTTC
CASSDSGRGGLVNEQFF
>NA|TRBJ2-7|NA|TRBV6-5
TGTGCCAGCAGTTACTCGAAGGGGGACACTCACTTC
CASSYSKGDTHF
>NA|TRBJ2-2|TRBD1|TRBV6-1
TGTGCCAGCAGCGGACAGGGTATATGGACCGGGGAGCTGTTTTTT
CASSGQGIWTGELFF
>NA|TRBJ1-5|TRBD1|TRBV19
TGTGCCAGTAGTGCCCGGACAGGGAGGTTCCAGCCCCAGCATTTT
CASSARTGRFQPQHF
>few|TRBJ2-5|TRBD2|TRBV20-1
TGCAGTGCTAGAGTTGGGAGGGCGACGGAGACCCAGTACTTC
CSARVGRATETQYF
>NA|TRBJ2-1|NA|TRBV24-1
TGTGCCACCAGTGATTTGGTAGGGAGCTCCTACAATGAGCAGTTCTTC
CATSDLVGSSYNEQFF
>NA|TRBJ1-2|TRBD1|TRBV2
TGTGCCAGCACAGGGGGCCCCTATGGCTACACCTTC
CASTGGPYGYTF
>few|TRBJ1-2|TRBD1|TRBV28
TGTGCCAGCAGTTTATCCTTGCAGGGGGCGCTAGGCTACACCTTC
CASSLSLQGALGYTF
>medium-sized|TRBJ1-1|TRBD1|TRBV6-1
TGTGCCAGCAGTACCGGGACAGGATACACTGAAGCTTTCTTT
CASSTGTGYTEAFF
>medium-sized|TRBJ2-7|TRBD1|TRBV7-2
TGTGCCAGCAGCTGGGACGGGACAGGGGGAAGGGAGCAGTACTTC
CASSWDGTGGREQYF
>few|TRBJ2-7|NA|TRBV20-1
TGCAGTGCTACGCTACTACCCTCCTACGAGCAGTACTTC
CSATLLPSYEQYF
>medium-sized|TRBJ2-5|NA|TRBV6-1
TGTGCCAGCAGTGACAGGACACTTAGTATGGAGACCCAGTACTTC
CASSDRTLSMETQYF
>NA|TRBJ1-6|TRBD1|TRBV25-1
TGTGCCAGCAGTGAAATAGGCAGGGACAGGGGCTCACCCCTCCACTTT
CASSEIGRDRGSPLHF
>NA|TRBJ2-5|TRBD1|TRBV5-6
TGTGCCAGCAGCTTGACCGGGACAGGCTCCCAAGAGACCCAGTACTTC
CASSLTGTGSQETQYF
>medium-sized|TRBJ2-5|TRBD2|TRBV28
TGTGCCAGTCGGGGGGGCGGTGAGACCCAGTACTTC
CASRGGGETQYF
>NA|TRBJ2-7|NA|TRBV6-1
TGTGCCAGCACAACAGGAAACTCCTACGAGCAGTACTTC
CASTTGNSYEQYF
>few|TRBJ2-1|TRBD2|TRBV7-2
TGTGCCAGCAGCTGGACTAGCACCTCCTACAATGAGCAGTTCTTC
CASSWTSTSYNEQFF
>few|TRBJ2-7|NA|TRBV6-5
TGTGCCAGCAGTTACGCGGAGGGGATTTACGAGCAGTACTTC
CASSYAEGIYEQYF
>few|TRBJ2-7|TRBD1|TRBV19
TGTGCCAGTAGTACCAAGGGGGCAGGGGGCCGCTACGAGCAGTACTTC
CASSTKGAGGRYEQYF
>NA|TRBJ1-1|NA|TRBV7-9
TGTGCCAGCAGCCAGGGGTTCGGAGCTTTCTTT
CASSQGFGAFF
>once|TRBJ2-2|TRBD2|TRBV24-1
TGTGCCACCAGTGGCAATGGGGGGGAGAACACCGGGGAGCTGTTTTTT
CATSGNGGENTGELFF
>few|TRBJ2-1|TRBD2|TRBV7-9
TGTGCCAGCAGCTTCCTCATTAGCGGGAGTGGGAATGAGCAGTTCTTC
CASSFLISGSGNEQFF
>NA|TRBJ1-5|NA|TRBV7-2
TGTGCCAGCAGCCGACTGAATCAGCCCCAGCATTTT
CASSRLNQPQHF
>few|TRBJ2-7|NA|TRBV20-1
TGCAGTGCCGAAAACCCGAGGGGCTACGAGCAGTACTTC
CSAENPRGYEQYF
>few|TRBJ2-3|TRBD2|TRBV7-9
TGTGCCAGCAGCGCGACTAGCGGGGGGACGTCCCAGTATTTT
CASSATSGGTSQYF
>NA|TRBJ2-7|NA|TRBV28
TGTGCCAGCCCAGGTTCAAACTCCTACGAGCAGTACTTC
CASPGSNSYEQYF
>NA|TRBJ1-1|TRBD1|TRBV10-3
TGTGCCATCAGTGGTGGACAGGGGAAGACTGAAGCTTTCTTT
CAISGGQGKTEAFF
>few|TRBJ2-3|NA|TRBV6-1
TGTGCCAGCCAACCGGGGAGAGCAGGCACAGATACGCAGTATTTT
CASQPGRAGTDTQYF
>NA|TRBJ1-5|TRBD1|TRBV2
TGTGCCAGCAGTACAGGGGAATGGGGCAATCAGCCCCAGCATTTT
CASSTGEWGNQPQHF
>NA|TRBJ1-3|NA|TRBV12-3/TRBV12-4
TGTGCCAGCAGTTTGACAGCAGGAAACACCATATATTTT
CASSLTAGNTIYF
>NA|TRBJ1-1|NA|TRBV6-1
TGTGCCAGCAGGGGGACGGACAGTTTGAACACTGAAGCTTTCTTT
CASRGTDSLNTEAFF
>NA|TRBJ1-5|NA|TRBV23-1
TGCGCCAGCAGTCAATCGTCAGGGTGGGAAGGACAGCCCCAGCATTTT
CASSQSSGWEGQPQHF
>few|TRBJ1-2|NA|TRBV6-1
TGTGCCAGCAGCAAAACTACGGGAGGCTACACCTTC
CASSKTTGGYTF
>medium-sized|TRBJ2-7|TRBD1|TRBV6-1
TGTGCCAGCCGACGGACAGGGACCTCCTACGAGCAGTACTTC
CASRRTGTSYEQYF
>few|TRBJ1-5|NA|TRBV6-1
TGTGCCAGCACGACCGGGACATCGGATCAGCCCCAGCATTTT
CASTTGTSDQPQHF
>NA|TRBJ1-1|NA|TRBV6-1
TGTGCCAGCAGTCTCAGGGTGAACACTGAAGCTTTCTTT
CASSLRVNTEAFF
>few|TRBJ2-3|TRBD1|TRBV6-4
TGTGCCAGCAGTGCCGACAGGGGAAGGGATACGCAGTATTTT
CASSADRGRDTQYF
>medium-sized|TRBJ2-1|TRBD1|TRBV6-4
TGTGCCAGCAGTGAAGGGACAGGGGGCAATGAGCAGTTCTTC
CASSEGTGGNEQFF
>NA|TRBJ2-7|NA|TRBV19
TGTGCCAGTAGTATTTTGGGCTACGAGCAGTACTTC
CASSILGYEQYF
>medium-sized|TRBJ2-5|NA|TRBV7-9
TGTGCCAGCAGCTTCACAGGGTCCGGGGAAGAGACCCAGTACTTC
CASSFTGSGEETQYF
>few|TRBJ2-3|TRBD1|TRBV7-9
TGTGCCAGCAGCTCCAGGGGGCGGTCCACAGATACGCAGTATTTT
CASSSRGRSTDTQYF
>few|TRBJ2-7|NA|TRBV20-1
TGCAGTGCTAGAAACATTCCCTACGAGCAGTACTTC
CSARNIPYEQYF
>few|TRBJ2-2|NA|TRBV15
TGTGCCACCATGAGACGGCTGGGAAACACCGGGGAGCTGTTTTTT
CATMRRLGNTGELFF
>NA|TRBJ2-5|NA|TRBV18
TGTGCCAGCTCACCGGACTTAACCAAGTACTTC
CASSPDLTKYF
>medium-sized|TRBJ1-5|NA|TRBV6-1
TGTGCCAGCAGACCTAGGGGGTATGATCAGCCCCAGCATTTT
CASRPRGYDQPQHF
>NA|TRBJ2-7|NA|TRBV7-9
TGTGCCAGCAGCTTATGGGCGTGGGACCACCAGTACGAGCAGTACTTC
CASSLWAWDHQYEQYF
>medium-sized|TRBJ2-2|TRBD1|TRBV20-1
TGCAGTGCTAGAAGGACAGGGGGCACCGGGGAGCTGTTTTTT
CSARRTGGTGELFF
>medium-sized|TRBJ1-6|NA|TRBV20-1
TGCAGTGCTAGTCTCCGCAGCGTGTATAATTCACCCCTCCACTTT
CSASLRSVYNSPLHF